The 10 T cell receptor beta chains reported below all come from one sample, sequenced in a study of T cells expressing NK-cell markers. TCRdb reworked the 5' RACE reads into one entry per CDR3 protein, no DNA. In all, the sample yields approximately 380,000 distinct CDR3 sequences. The sequenced material came from blood T cells: a sorted CD56 or NKG2C T cell subset, CD4+ or CD8+ T cells, or bulk PBMC T cells (not recorded which). Receptors were obtained from a man aged 18-70 years in good health.

The chain links TRBV19 to TRBJ1-2; TCRdb indicates TRBD1, and absent DNA this call remains unverified. CDR1 is LNHDA, CDR2 SQIVND, per germline (reference sequence). This CDR3 is built from 13 residues. The chain's CDR3 is CASSPRQGPGYTF. Combining the CDR3 with reference TRBV19 and TRBJ1-2 gives the whole variable domain DGGITQSPKYLFRKEGQNVTLSCEQNLNHDAMYWYRQDPGQGLRLIYYSQIVNDFQKGDIAEGYSVSREKKESFPLTVTSAQKNPTAFYLCASSPRQGPGYTFGSGTRLTVV.

The V gene is TRBV11-2, the J gene TRBJ1-5. CDR1 is SGHAT, CDR2 FQNNGV, per germline. This CDR3 comprises 13 residues. CDR3 protein: CASSLEVRGAQHF.

The chain combines TRBV28 with TRBJ2-7; as DNA is missing, the TRBD1 call by TCRdb cannot be tested. Per the germline V gene, CDR1 is MDHEN and CDR2 is SYDVKM. The CDR3 covers 15 residues. CDR3 region: CASSSAGTVSFEQYF.

This chain links TRBV2 with TRBJ1-2; TCRdb's D call of TRBD1 is untestable without DNA. In germline, CDR1 is SNHLY, CDR2 FYNNEI. The CDR3 has 14 residues. CDR3 amino acids: CASSFREGGRGYTF.

This chain links TRBV14 with TRBJ2-1; TCRdb designates TRBD1, a call that cannot be tested without DNA. CDR3 size: 17 residues. Germline CDR1 is SGHDN and CDR2 is FVKESK. CDR3 region: CASSQHLGTGRLDEQFF.

This chain uses TRBV2 with TRBJ2-7; TCRdb returns TRBD1, unconfirmable since there is no DNA. The length of the CDR3 is 14 residues. Per the germline V gene, CDR1 is SNHLY and CDR2 is FYNNEI. CDR3 protein: CASVSGQVTVAQYF.

The chain carries TRBV12-3 or TRBV12-4 and TRBJ2-3; TCRdb designates TRBD2, a call that cannot be tested without DNA. The CDR3 spans 15 residues. The CDR3 protein is CASSRNSGSTDTQYF.

The rearrangement uses TRBV18 and TRBJ2-2; the TRBD2 assignment by TCRdb is unverifiable without DNA. In germline, CDR1 is KGHSH, CDR2 LQKENI. This CDR3 spans 15 amino acids. The CDR3 sequence: CASSLQSGETGELFF.

The chain is built from TRBV5-1 and TRBJ1-1; TCRdb's D gene call, TRBD1, goes unchecked for lack of DNA. Per germline, CDR1 SGHRS and CDR2 YFSETQ. The CDR3 is 14 residues long. CDR3 region: CASSGGTGATEAFF.

The V gene is TRBV15, the J gene TRBJ1-2. Germline CDR1 LNHNV, CDR2 YYDKDF (reference sequence). The CDR3 length is 13 residues. CDR3 residues: CATSRGATEGYTF.